One sample yielded the 9 T cell receptor beta chains listed below, sequenced in a study of Graves' ophthalmopathy and Graves' hyperthyroidism. The authors amplified TCR beta CDR3 regions from RNA transcripts. The library came from an HTBI-primed first-round RT-PCR and a second-round multiplex PCR. From the multiplex PCR reads, TCRdb called clonotypes with MiXCR, one entry per CDR3 protein. The sample lists 200,000 to 300,000 distinct CDR3 sequences; approximately 42% were seen once. The specimen sequenced was peripheral blood. The receptors were gathered from an adult man with Graves' ophthalmopathy.

The V and J genes are TRBV2 and TRBJ2-7, with 7 bases aligning to TRBD1. This CDR3 spans 13 amino acids. Trimming took 1 base from V and 4 from J; bases not matched to a gene: 1. Germline assignment: CDR1 SNHLY and CDR2 FYNNEI. CDR3 nucleotide sequence: TGTGCCAGCAGTGAAGACAGGGGATACGAGCAGTACTTC. Encoded protein: CASSEDRGYEQYF.

This clonotype was detected only a few times. The V call is TRBV5-5, the J call TRBJ2-7, with D possibly matching TRBD1 (6 bases). V lost 3 bases, J lost 3 bases, and 10 bases lay in between. Germline CDR1 is SGHKS and CDR2 is YYEKEE (reference sequence). The CDR3 length is 13 residues. This chain's CDR3 is CASSYRDGYEQYF. In DNA, the CDR3 is TGTGCCAGCAGCTACAGGGATGGCTACGAGCAGTACTTC.

The rearrangement joins TRBV7-9 to TRBJ1-4, with a weak D call TRBD1 (5 bases). From germline, CDR1 is SEHNR and CDR2 FQNEAQ (reference sequence). This CDR3 is built from 14 residues. V gave up 5 bases and J gave up 4 bases, with 11 bases separating them. The CDR3 bases are TGTGCCAGCAGCCGGGACCGGCTTAATGAAAAACTGTTTTTT. This sequence encodes CASSRDRLNEKLFF.

This clonotype was counted only a few times. The chain has TRBV20-1 and TRBJ2-6; D remains ambiguous. The germline CDR1 and CDR2 sequences are DFQATT and SNEGSKA (reference sequence). This CDR3 contains 14 residues. The V end was cut by 1 base, the J end by 1 base, with 5 bases between. CDR3 bases: TGCAGTGCTAGAGTGGGGTCTGGGGCCAACGTCCTGACTTTC. Its translation: CSARVGSGANVLTF.

This chain joins TRBV19 and TRBJ1-5; D remains unclear. Germline lookup yields CDR1 LNHDA and CDR2 SQIVND (reference sequence). V lost 3 bases, J lost 3 bases, and 6 bases lay in between. CDR3 length: 13 residues. The CDR3, as DNA: TGTGCCAGTAGTATCCAGAACAATCAGCCCCAGCATTTT. It codes for CASSIQNNQPQHF.

CDR3 DNA sequence: TGTGCCATCAGTGAGGGACAGCCCCCCAACTATGGCTACACCTTC. It is translated as CAISEGQPPNYGYTF. The rearrangement uses TRBV10-3 and TRBJ1-2, with D possibly TRBD1 on 6 matching bases. CDR3 size: 15 residues. Trimming pared 2 bases from V and 2 bases from J, leaving 12 bases between. CDR1 and CDR2 from the germline V gene are ENHRY and SYGVKD.

The V gene is TRBV13, the J gene TRBJ2-7; 11 bases line up with TRBD1. J lost 5 bases, V lost 0 bases, and 9 bases had no gene match. CDR3 length: 17 residues. Germline assignment: CDR1 PRHDT and CDR2 FYEKMQ (reference sequence). DNA for the CDR3: TGTGCCAGCAGCTTAGGGGGACAGGGGGTACAAGCTAACGAGCAGTACTTC. This codes for CASSLGGQGVQANEQYF.

The chain is built from TRBV12-3 or TRBV12-4 and TRBJ2-7, with D perhaps TRBD1 (6 bases). There are 17 residues in the CDR3. Trimming took 5 bases from V and 2 from J, leaving 22 bases between them. The DNA of the CDR3 is TGTGCCAGCAGTGCCCCCCACAGGGAAGGAAGTCCCTACGAGCAGTACTTC. Translated: CASSAPHREGSPYEQYF.

The V and J genes are TRBV24-1 and TRBJ2-2, with TRBD1 matching 7 bases. CDR3 size: 15 residues. CDR1 and CDR2 from the germline V gene are KGHDR and SFDVKD. J gave up 3 bases and V 4 bases, and 4 bases lay outside the gene matches. DNA for the CDR3: TGTGCCACCAGTGACCCTGACAGGGACACCGGGGAGCTGTTTTTT. This translates into CATSDPDRDTGELFF.